This is a list of T cell receptor beta chains from one sample in a study of blood T cells in healthy people across ages. TCRdb passed the 5' RACE reads through MiXCR, listing each CDR3 protein once. The table has 980,000 or so distinct CDR3 sequences, around 46% seen once. Sequencing used blood. These receptors originate from a man younger than 40 in good health. The CDR3 runs from the conserved cysteine through the conserved F or W. Fields, in order: clone size, J gene, V gene, D gene, CDR3 protein, CDR3 DNA. The D gene is left open where the match is weak. For some rows the clone size is stated as once, few or many, or as a class when expanded; others skip it.

>NA|TRBJ2-7|TRBV7-2|NA
CASNPTGPSYEQYF
TGTGCCAGCAACCCTACAGGGCCTTCCTACGAGCAGTACTTC
>once|TRBJ1-5|TRBV7-3|NA
CASSPHTGCQHF
TGTGCCAGCAGCCCGCATACTGGATGCCAGCATTTT
>NA|TRBJ1-4|TRBV6-6|NA
CASNLVSGELFF
TGTGCCAGCAATCTAGTATCCGGAGAACTGTTTTTT
>few|TRBJ2-3|TRBV15|TRBD1
CATSTQGARTDTQYF
TGTGCCACCAGCACCCAGGGGGCGCGAACAGATACGCAGTATTTT
>once|TRBJ2-3|TRBV4-1|NA
CASSPAPREIADTQYF
TGCGCCAGCAGCCCGGCCCCACGTGAAATCGCAGATACGCAGTATTTT
>few|TRBJ1-2|TRBV7-9|TRBD1
CASSLVDSGQYYGYTF
TGTGCCAGCAGCTTAGTTGACTCGGGACAGTATTATGGCTACACCTTC
>NA|TRBJ2-1|TRBV6-2/TRBV6-3|NA
CASSYSTFRGSYNEQFF
TGTGCCAGCAGTTACTCGACTTTCCGGGGGTCCTACAATGAGCAGTTCTTC
>NA|TRBJ2-7|TRBV7-2|NA
CASSSLGGTAYEQYF
TGTGCCAGCAGCTCGCTTGGCGGGACCGCTTACGAGCAGTACTTC
>once|TRBJ1-4|TRBV20-1|NA
CSARGRGATNEKLFF
TGCAGTGCCAGGGGCAGGGGAGCAACTAATGAAAAACTGTTTTTT
>NA|TRBJ2-7|TRBV7-9|TRBD2
CASSPLAGAYEQYF
TGTGCCAGCAGCCCTCTAGCGGGTGCCTACGAGCAGTACTTC
>NA|TRBJ2-3|TRBV5-1|NA
CASSLVGRLGDTQYF
TGCGCCAGCAGCTTGGTTGGGCGTCTGGGAGATACGCAGTATTTT
>NA|TRBJ2-3|TRBV6-1|TRBD2
CASSGTSGGIDTQYF
TGTGCCAGCAGTGGGACTAGCGGGGGGATAGATACGCAGTATTTT
>NA|TRBJ1-4|TRBV4-1|TRBD1
CASRRQGLSEKLFF
TGCGCCAGCAGGCGACAGGGCCTTAGTGAAAAACTGTTTTTT
>NA|TRBJ2-3|TRBV29-1|TRBD2
CSVVVAGGISTDTQYF
TGCAGCGTTGTCGTAGCGGGAGGGATCAGCACAGATACGCAGTATTTT
>NA|TRBJ1-6|TRBV4-1|NA
CASSQGRFGDSPLHF
TGCGCCAGCAGCCAAGGACGGTTCGGGGATTCACCCCTCCACTTT
>few|TRBJ2-5|TRBV11-3|NA
CASSRPETTYQETQYF
TGTGCCAGCAGCCGACCCGAGACTACGTACCAAGAGACCCAGTACTTC
>NA|TRBJ1-2|TRBV12-3/TRBV12-4|NA
CASTQRGGPNYGYTF
TGTGCCAGCACACAAAGGGGCGGACCCAACTATGGCTACACCTTC
>NA|TRBJ1-2|TRBV9|NA
CASSVAPGGFYGYTF
TGTGCCAGCAGCGTAGCCCCGGGAGGCTTCTATGGCTACACCTTC
>NA|TRBJ2-3|TRBV20-1|TRBD2
CSARVASGGNTQYF
TGCAGTGCTAGAGTCGCGAGCGGGGGGAATACGCAGTATTTT
>few|TRBJ2-7|TRBV2|TRBD1
CASRSTGDEQYF
TGTGCCAGCAGGTCGACAGGGGACGAGCAGTACTTC
>NA|TRBJ2-5|TRBV10-3|TRBD1
CAIRDRDETQYF
TGTGCCATCAGGGACAGGGACGAGACCCAGTACTTC
>NA|TRBJ1-2|TRBV6-6|NA
CASSPGPYGCTF
TGTGCCAGCAGCCCTGGGCCGTATGGCTGCACCTTC
>few|TRBJ2-7|TRBV7-9|TRBD1
CASSTRTGGFYEQYF
TGTGCCAGCAGCACACGGACAGGGGGCTTCTACGAGCAGTACTTC
>once|TRBJ2-2|TRBV12-3/TRBV12-4|NA
CASSLQGGLFF
TGTGCCAGCAGTTTACAGGGGGGACTGTTTTTT
>few|TRBJ1-1|TRBV6-5|NA
CASLGALNTEAFF
TGTGCCAGCTTAGGGGCCCTGAACACTGAAGCTTTCTTT
>NA|TRBJ1-2|TRBV4-2|NA
CASSQERGANYGYTF
TGTGCCAGCAGCCAAGAAAGGGGTGCTAACTATGGCTACACCTTC
>NA|TRBJ1-1|TRBV2|NA
CASRPPPTGMNTEAFF
TGTGCCAGCAGACCTCCCCCCACGGGGATGAACACTGAAGCTTTCTTT
>NA|TRBJ2-3|TRBV27|TRBD1
CASSPGGFLTDTQYF
TGTGCCAGCAGTCCAGGGGGTTTCCTCACAGATACGCAGTATTTT
>NA|TRBJ2-7|TRBV28|NA
CASSFRRANSYEQYF
TGTGCCAGCAGTTTTCGCAGGGCTAACTCCTACGAGCAGTACTTC
>NA|TRBJ2-7|TRBV28|TRBD1
CASTTGDEQYF
TGTGCCAGCACGACAGGGGACGAGCAGTACTTC
>NA|TRBJ2-1|TRBV2|TRBD1
CATGTEGPYNERFF
TGTGCCACCGGGACAGAAGGTCCCTACAATGAGCGGTTCTTC
>NA|TRBJ2-1|TRBV5-1|NA
CATRLADYNEQFF
TGCGCCACCAGACTCGCCGACTACAATGAGCAGTTCTTC
>NA|TRBJ1-4|TRBV6-5|NA
CASRRAGNEKLFF
TGTGCCAGCAGACGCGCGGGTAATGAAAAACTGTTTTTT
>NA|TRBJ2-1|TRBV7-2|TRBD2
CAGSFTSGGANEQFF
TGTGCCGGCAGCTTCACTAGCGGGGGGGCGAATGAGCAGTTCTTC
>NA|TRBJ2-7|TRBV6-5|NA
CASSYSGRGMDEQYF
TGTGCCAGCAGTTACTCGGGCAGGGGAATGGACGAGCAGTACTTC
>NA|TRBJ2-7|TRBV3-1|NA
CASSQDRSEQYF
TGTGCCAGCAGCCAAGATCGGAGCGAGCAGTACTTC
>few|TRBJ1-1|TRBV5-1|TRBD1
CASSFQGAGTEAFF
TGCGCCAGCAGCTTCCAGGGGGCGGGAACTGAAGCTTTCTTT
>NA|TRBJ2-5|TRBV6-2/TRBV6-3|NA
CASSYLAENQETQYF
TGTGCCAGCAGTTATTTGGCGGAGAACCAAGAGACCCAGTACTTC
>NA|TRBJ1-5|TRBV6-5|NA
CASRMDPYSNQPQHF
TGTGCCAGCAGAATGGACCCTTATAGCAATCAGCCCCAGCATTTT